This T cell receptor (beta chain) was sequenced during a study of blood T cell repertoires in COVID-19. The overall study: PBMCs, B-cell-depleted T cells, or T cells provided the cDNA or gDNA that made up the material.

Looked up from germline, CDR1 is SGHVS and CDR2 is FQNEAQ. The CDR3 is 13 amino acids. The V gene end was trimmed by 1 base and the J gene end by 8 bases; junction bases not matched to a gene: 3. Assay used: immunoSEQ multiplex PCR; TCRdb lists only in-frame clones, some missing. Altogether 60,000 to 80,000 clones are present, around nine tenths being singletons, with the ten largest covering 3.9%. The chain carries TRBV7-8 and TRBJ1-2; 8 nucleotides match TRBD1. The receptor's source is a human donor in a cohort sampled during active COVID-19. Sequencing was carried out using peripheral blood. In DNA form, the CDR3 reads TGTGCCAGCAGCTTAGTGGACAGGGAAGGCTACACCTTC. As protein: CASSLVDREGYTF.